This TCR beta chain was documented in a study of blood T cell repertoires in COVID-19. At the level of the study: COVID-19 samples, acute and convalescent, were from the United States, Italy and Spain. Sources were T cells, B-cell-depleted T cells, or PBMCs; the material itself was cDNA or gDNA.

As handled by the study authors: Counts of nucleated cells, estimated from reference gene primer amplification, were obtained. Clones were sequenced by immunoSEQ multiplex PCR, and TCRdb holds only the in-frame ones, with some missing. V and J calls and clone size are given by that table; D and trimming were obtained from the DNA. The data contain some 160,000 clones, around 91% of them singletons. The CDR3 is 15 residues long. Germline CDR1 is SEHNR and CDR2 is FQNEAQ (reference sequence). J lost 5 bases, V lost 6 bases, and 6 bases had no gene match. The TCR originated in a woman aged 60 to 75 with active COVID-19. Sequenced sample: peripheral blood. The V gene is TRBV7-9, the J gene TRBJ2-1, with 11 bases identical to TRBD2. The CDR3 reads CASSKPGLADNEQFF. CDR3 coding DNA: TGTGCCAGCAGTAAACCGGGACTAGCGGACAATGAGCAGTTCTTC.